The clone carrying this T cell receptor beta chain turned up a few times. Its antigen is undetermined. As previously described, bulk TCR libraries were made using listed TCR primers. TCRdb itself ran the PCR reads through MiXCR, one entry per CDR3 protein. The profile covers some 320,000 distinct CDR3 sequences, with 24% appearing a single time and 0.74% taken by the ten largest. This specimen comes from a study of molecular identifiers for immune sequencing clone quantification. In the study overall: Five aliquots were made in replicates from the RNA of approximately 20,000 or 98,000 naive CD8 cells, and four were sequenced. Study-wide points: It was shown that clones above 20 RNA copies held over 99% of effector molecules, but under 1% in naive cells.

Germline CDR1 is MNHEY and CDR2 is SVGEGT. Losses at the gene ends were 0 bases for V and 7 bases for J; bases not matched to a gene: 5. The CDR3 contains 15 residues. This TCR was recovered from a human donor in good health. Some libraries in this study had Jurkat cell RNA spiked in. The material sequenced was naive CD8+ T cells from blood, with Jurkat cell RNA spiked in. Documented subset: FACS-sorted CD8+CD4-CCR7+CD45RA+ naive T cells. The rearrangement joins TRBV6-2 or TRBV6-3 to TRBJ2-7; TRBD2 matches at 11 bases. In DNA form, the CDR3 reads TGTGCCAGCAGTTACTCGCGGCTAGCGGGAGGTGAGCAGTACTTC. Amino acids: CASSYSRLAGGEQYF.